This T cell receptor (beta chain) was profiled in a study of T cells in Graves' hyperthyroidism and ophthalmopathy. The source material, RNA transcripts, was used to amplify TCR beta CDR3 regions. The HTBI primer set was used in a first-round RT-PCR of the TCR CDR3. TCRdb ran MiXCR on the multiplex PCR reads and lists one entry per CDR3 protein. The data show roughly 500,000 distinct CDR3 sequences, roughly 22% seen once. This clonotype turned up a few times. Diagnoses used clinical symptoms, serum thyroxine and TRAb, thyroid ultrasound and orbital computed tomography. Source material for PBMCs was over 8 ml fresh peripheral blood. This CDR3 has 15 residues. Trimming removed 1 base at V and 0 bases at J, with 9 bases between. Germline V gives CDR1 SGHDN, CDR2 FVKESK.

What was sequenced was blood. This clonotype was sampled from a woman in her 70s with Graves' ophthalmopathy. This sequence joins TRBV14 and TRBJ2-5; D unclear. The CDR3 sequence: CASSQVELYQETQYF. Here the CDR3 DNA reads TGTGCCAGCAGCCAAGTTGAATTATACCAAGAGACCCAGTACTTC.